This is a list of T cell receptor beta chains from one sample in a study of cytomegalovirus exposure and HLA in healthy donors. Assay: immunoSEQ multiplex PCR; the TCRdb copy retains only in-frame clones and omits some. The sample has some 120,000 clones, roughly 86% seen once; the top ten hold approximately 1.3%. Sequenced: PBMCs. All receptors come from a man in his thirties or forties in good health and CMV-seronegative. CDR3s include the opening cysteine and the closing phenylalanine or tryptophan. Fields, in order: D gene, clone size, J gene, V gene, CDR3 protein, CDR3 DNA. D genes are given only for firm matches. The size field is filled for only some rows; it gives once, few, many or a size class.

NA,NA,TRBJ2-5,TRBV5-1,CASSLGQGIEETQYF,TGCGCCAGCAGCTTGGGGCAGGGGATCGAGGAGACCCAGTACTTC
TRBD1,NA,TRBJ1-6,TRBV14,CASSQGDRGNSPLHF,TGTGCCAGCAGCCAAGGGGACAGGGGGAATTCACCCCTCCACTTT
NA,NA,TRBJ1-2,TRBV5-1,CASSLVRGYGYTF,TGCGCCAGCAGCTTGGTTAGGGGATATGGCTACACCTTC
NA,NA,TRBJ2-2,TRBV6-1,CASRTAHTGELFF,TGTGCCAGCAGAACTGCACACACCGGGGAGCTGTTTTTT
NA,NA,TRBJ2-5,TRBV6-5,CASSPGKNPQETQYF,TGTGCCAGCAGTCCCGGGAAAAATCCCCAAGAGACCCAGTACTTC
TRBD1,NA,TRBJ2-7,TRBV10-1,CASSPAGQGSYEQYF,TGCGCCAGCAGCCCTGCGGGACAGGGAAGTTACGAGCAGTACTTC
TRBD2,NA,TRBJ2-7,TRBV7-9,CASSPRVGSGSRSTEQYF,TGTGCCAGCAGCCCACGGGTTGGGAGCGGGAGCCGGTCCACCGAGCAGTACTTC
TRBD2,NA,TRBJ2-1,TRBV7-2,CASSLVLAGGNNEQFF,TGTGCCAGCAGCTTAGTACTAGCGGGAGGGAACAATGAGCAGTTCTTC
TRBD1,NA,TRBJ2-1,TRBV6-1,CASSEAVQGLGQFF,TGTGCCAGCAGTGAAGCGGTACAGGGGCTGGGGCAGTTCTTC
NA,NA,TRBJ1-1,TRBV5-1,CASSLALYESTEAFF,TGCGCCAGCAGCTTGGCCCTTTATGAGTCCACTGAAGCTTTCTTT
TRBD2,NA,TRBJ2-3,TRBV11-2,CASSLGTSPGGGDTQYF,TGTGCCAGCAGCCTTGGGACTAGCCCGGGAGGGGGGGATACGCAGTATTTT
TRBD2,NA,TRBJ2-2,TRBV7-3,CASSSWTSGRPGELFF,TGTGCCAGCAGCTCTTGGACTAGCGGGAGACCCGGGGAGCTGTTTTTT
NA,NA,TRBJ2-7,TRBV5-1,CASSLPGNEQYF,TGCGCCAGCAGCTTGCCGGGGAACGAGCAGTACTTC
TRBD2,NA,TRBJ2-5,TRBV15,CATAGGIAGGQETQYF,TGTGCCACCGCCGGTGGGATAGCGGGGGGGCAAGAGACCCAGTACTTC
TRBD2,few,TRBJ2-7,TRBV10-3,CAISRLAGSYEQYF,TGTGCCATCAGCCGACTAGCGGGGAGCTACGAGCAGTACTTC
NA,NA,TRBJ2-2,TRBV5-1,CASSFYRDYTGELFF,TGCGCCAGCAGCTTCTACAGGGATTACACCGGGGAGCTGTTTTTT
NA,NA,TRBJ1-5,TRBV12-5,CASAAGGLGNQPQHF,TGTGCTAGTGCCGCGGGGGGACTCGGCAATCAGCCCCAGCATTTT
NA,NA,TRBJ1-2,TRBV25-1,CASSFLGTNYGYTF,TGTGCCAGCAGTTTTCTAGGTACTAACTATGGCTACACCTTC
TRBD2,NA,TRBJ2-2,TRBV5-4,CASSRGTSAPGELFF,TGTGCCAGCAGCCGCGGGACTAGTGCCCCCGGGGAGCTGTTTTTT
TRBD1,NA,TRBJ1-5,TRBV15,CATSKFGQGPNQPQHF,TGTGCCACCAGCAAGTTCGGACAGGGACCCAATCAGCCCCAGCATTTT
NA,NA,TRBJ2-3,TRBV29-1,CSVEDMGSGTDTQYF,TGCAGCGTTGAAGATATGGGGAGCGGCACAGATACGCAGTATTTT
TRBD2,NA,TRBJ2-1,TRBV10-3,CATQGTSEYNEQFF,TGTGCCACCCAAGGGACTAGCGAATACAATGAGCAGTTCTTC
NA,NA,TRBJ2-7,TRBV6-6,CASSYSSAYEQYF,TGTGCCAGCAGTTACTCGAGCGCCTACGAGCAGTACTTC
NA,NA,TRBJ2-2,TRBV4-1,CASSQEPVLAGELFF,TGCGCCAGCAGCCAAGAACCGGTTTTAGCCGGGGAGCTGTTTTTT
NA,NA,TRBJ1-2,TRBV18,CASSPNSKNNYGYTF,TGTGCCAGCTCACCAAACAGCAAGAATAACTATGGCTACACCTTC
TRBD2,NA,TRBJ2-7,TRBV2,CASSGGTSASYEQYF,TGTGCCAGCAGCGGGGGGACTAGCGCGAGCTACGAGCAGTACTTC
TRBD2,NA,TRBJ2-1,TRBV6-1,CASRPTSGYNEQFF,TGTGCCAGCAGGCCGACTAGCGGATACAATGAGCAGTTCTTC
TRBD2,NA,TRBJ2-4,TRBV6-1,CASSTPREAKNIQYF,TGTGCCAGCTCCACACCGCGGGAGGCCAAAAACATTCAGTACTTC
TRBD1,NA,TRBJ1-1,TRBV2,CASSPGTGRRSVHTEAFF,TGTGCCAGCAGTCCCGGGACAGGGCGTAGGTCGGTACACACTGAAGCTTTCTTT
TRBD2,NA,TRBJ2-5,TRBV11-2,CASSFRGGRGETQYF,TGTGCCAGCAGCTTCCGAGGCGGGAGAGGGGAGACCCAGTACTTC
NA,NA,TRBJ2-3,TRBV11-2,CASSWADTQYF,TGTGCCAGCAGCTGGGCGGATACGCAGTATTTT
NA,NA,TRBJ2-3,TRBV2,CASSERLPSGTDTQYF,TGTGCCAGCAGTGAAAGGCTACCTAGTGGCACAGATACGCAGTATTTT
NA,NA,TRBJ1-4,TRBV9,CASSVGGNEKLFF,TGTGCCAGCAGCGTAGGAGGTAATGAAAAACTGTTTTTT
NA,NA,TRBJ2-7,TRBV7-9,CASSLPGVYEQYF,TGTGCCAGCAGCTTACCAGGGGTCTACGAGCAGTACTTC
TRBD2,once,TRBJ2-7,TRBV6-8,CASRILAGVRYEQYF,TGTGCCAGCAGAATACTAGCGGGAGTGAGATACGAGCAGTACTTC
NA,NA,TRBJ1-5,TRBV6-1,CASSEGYRVASPQHF,TGTGCCAGCAGTGAAGGGTACAGGGTCGCGAGCCCCCAGCATTTT
TRBD2,NA,TRBJ2-3,TRBV10-3,CAIGLAGGPIDTQYF,TGTGCCATCGGTTTAGCGGGAGGGCCTATAGATACGCAGTATTTT
TRBD2,NA,TRBJ2-1,TRBV4-1,CASSPRLLLAGKDQKFF,TGCGCCAGCAGCCCCCGACTGTTACTAGCGGGAAAAGATCAGAAGTTCTTC
TRBD1,once,TRBJ1-1,TRBV5-6,CASSPKPGTVEAFF,TGTGCCAGCAGCCCCAAACCCGGGACAGTTGAAGCTTTCTTT
NA,once,TRBJ2-1,TRBV6-1,CASSEQYEQFF,TGTGCCAGCAGTGAGCAGTACGAGCAGTTCTTC
TRBD1,NA,TRBJ2-7,TRBV5-4,CASSWGQGSYEQYF,TGTGCCAGCAGCTGGGGACAGGGAAGCTACGAGCAGTACTTC
TRBD1,NA,TRBJ1-4,TRBV18,CASSGQGPTNEKLFF,TGTGCCAGCTCAGGACAGGGGCCAACTAATGAAAAACTGTTTTTT
NA,once,TRBJ1-4,TRBV9,CASSRDSLNEKLFF,TGTGCCAGCAGCCGAGACAGTCTGAATGAAAAACTGTTTTTT
TRBD1,NA,TRBJ2-2,TRBV5-4,CASSWDRETGELFF,TGTGCCAGCAGCTGGGACAGGGAGACCGGGGAGCTGTTTTTT
TRBD2,NA,TRBJ2-7,TRBV27,CASSYRGDYEQYF,TGTGCCAGCAGTTACCGGGGGGACTACGAGCAGTACTTC
NA,NA,TRBJ1-2,TRBV21-1,CASSGQGEGYGYTF,TGTGCCAGCAGCGGACAGGGGGAGGGGTATGGCTACACCTTC